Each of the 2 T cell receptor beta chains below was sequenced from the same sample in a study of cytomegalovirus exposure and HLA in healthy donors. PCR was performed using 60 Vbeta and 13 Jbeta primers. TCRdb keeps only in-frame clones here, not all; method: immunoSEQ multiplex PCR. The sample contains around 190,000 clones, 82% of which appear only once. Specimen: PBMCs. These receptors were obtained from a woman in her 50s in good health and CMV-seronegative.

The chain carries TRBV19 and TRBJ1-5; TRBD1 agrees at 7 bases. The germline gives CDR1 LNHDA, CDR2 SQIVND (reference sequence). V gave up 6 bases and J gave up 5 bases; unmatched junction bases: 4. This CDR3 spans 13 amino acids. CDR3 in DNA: TGTGCCAGTAGCCAGGGGGTGCATCAGCCCCAGCATTTT. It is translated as CASSQGVHQPQHF.

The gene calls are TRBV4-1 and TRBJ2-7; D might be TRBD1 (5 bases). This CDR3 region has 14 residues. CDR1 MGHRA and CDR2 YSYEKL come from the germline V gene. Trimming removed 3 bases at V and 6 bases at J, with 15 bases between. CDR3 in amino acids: CASSQAGQRIEQYF. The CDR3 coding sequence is TGCGCCAGCAGCCAGGCAGGGCAACGGATCGAGCAGTACTTC.